Below, 23 T cell receptor beta chains from the same sample are listed, as sequenced in a study of control samples from healthy donors and cancer patients. TCRdb keeps only in-frame clones here, not all; method: immunoSEQ multiplex PCR. This sample has 150,000 to 200,000 clones, with roughly 92% found just once. Sequenced input: blood. The receptor source for this set is a young woman in good health.

V is TRBV10-3 and J is TRBJ2-3, with 8 positions matching TRBD2. The CDR3 totals 16 residues. Germline loops: CDR1 ENHRY, CDR2 SYGVKD. Germline trimming cut 4 bases from V and 6 bases from J; bases unmatched to any gene: 12. The CDR3: CAISVKAGVRQDTQYF. The CDR3 bases are TGTGCCATCAGTGTAAAAGCGGGAGTCCGACAGGATACGCAGTATTTT.

The chain uses TRBV19 and TRBJ2-5; TRBD2 matches at 10 bases. The CDR3 is made up of 19 amino acids. V lost 1 base to trimming and J lost 5 bases; unmatched junction nucleotides: 16. Germline values: CDR1 LNHDA, CDR2 SQIVND (reference sequence). The CDR3 DNA reads TGTGCCAGTAGTATAGGAGGGGCGGCTAGCGGGAGATTTGGGGAGACCCAGTACTTC. This encodes CASSIGGAASGRFGETQYF.

The V call is TRBV11-3, the J call TRBJ2-1; maybe TRBD2 (5 bases). The V gene's germline CDR1 is SGHNT and CDR2 YENEEA. The V gene lost 4 bases and the J gene lost 3 bases, with 13 bases spanning the gap. CDR3 length equals 15 residues. CDR3 amino acids: CASSYLAGLYNEQFF. The CDR3 DNA follows: TGTGCCAGCAGCTACTTGGCGGGTCTCTACAATGAGCAGTTCTTC. Full variable domain (outside the CDR3, taken from reference TRBV11-3 and TRBJ2-1): EAGVVQSPRYKIIEKKQPVAFWCNPISGHNTLYWYLQNLGQGPELLIRYENEEAVDDSQLPKDRFSAERLKGVDSTLKIQPAELGDSAVYLCASSYLAGLYNEQFFGPGTRLTVL.

The chain combines TRBV5-6 with TRBJ1-6; the D gene is possibly TRBD1 (6 bases). V was shortened by 1 base and J by 7 bases, with 12 bases between the two germline ends. Germline V gives CDR1 SGHDT, CDR2 YYEEEE. The CDR3 has 15 residues. Here the CDR3 DNA reads TGTGCCAGCAGCTTGAGGCAGGGGAGGAATTCACCCCTCCACTTT. It encodes CASSLRQGRNSPLHF.

The rearrangement uses TRBV5-6 and TRBJ2-7, with D possibly called TRBD1 or TRBD2 (5 bases each). This CDR3 has 15 amino acids. Germline CDR1 is SGHDT and CDR2 is YYEEEE. V lost 5 bases to trimming and J lost 2 bases, with 17 bases between them. The CDR3 spells CASSTTPGRTYEQYF. Here the CDR3 DNA reads TGTGCCAGCAGTACTACCCCGGGGCGAACCTACGAGCAGTACTTC.

V usage is TRBV27 and J usage is TRBJ1-5; D may be TRBD1 (6 bases). Trimming removed 8 bases from V and 0 bases from J, with 11 bases in between. Germline V gene sequence: CDR1 MNHEY, CDR2 SMNVEV (reference sequence). The CDR3 contains 14 residues. CDR3 DNA: TGTGCCAGCGGTGGACAGTATAGCAATCAGCCCCAGCATTTT. It is translated as CASGGQYSNQPQHF.

The J gene is TRBJ2-2, the V gene TRBV19; no reliable D call. The CDR3 has 13 residues. Per germline, CDR1 LNHDA and CDR2 SQIVND (reference sequence). Between the trimmed V and J ends, which lost 3 bases and 4 bases, there was a span of 6 bases. The CDR3 is CASSMVSTGELFF. The DNA of the CDR3 is TGTGCCAGTAGTATGGTTTCCACCGGGGAGCTGTTTTTT.

The V gene is TRBV7-2, the J gene TRBJ1-2; the match to TRBD1 covers 9 bases. The V gene end was trimmed by 1 base and the J gene end by 8 bases; junction bases not matched to a gene: 8. The CDR3 runs to 15 residues. Germline-derived CDR1 and CDR2 are SGHTA and FQGNSA. The DNA of the CDR3 is TGTGCCAGCAGCTTAGGGGGGAACAGGGGGCGGGGCTACACCTTC. Its translation: CASSLGGNRGRGYTF.

This chain joins TRBV9 and TRBJ2-5; TRBD2 might be the D (6 bases). Trimming stripped 0 bases from V and 0 bases from J, with 9 bases between. The CDR3 has 15 amino acids. Germline assignment: CDR1 SGDLS and CDR2 YYNGEE. The CDR3 DNA reads as TGTGCCAGCAGCGTAGGGGAGGCGTACCAAGAGACCCAGTACTTC. Amino acid sequence: CASSVGEAYQETQYF.

The chain employs TRBV4-1 and TRBJ1-6, with 7 bases matching TRBD1. Trimming cost V 1 base and J 8 bases; bases outside gene matches: 8. Germline V gene sequence: CDR1 MGHRA, CDR2 YSYEKL. The CDR3 is 16 amino acids. CDR3 DNA sequence: TGCGCCAGCAGCCAAGTTAGGGGGCCGATTGATTCACCCCTCCACTTT. It encodes CASSQVRGPIDSPLHF.

V and J are TRBV2 and TRBJ2-7, with TRBD2 matching over 9 bases. The CDR3 runs 16 residues. CDR1 is SNHLY and CDR2 is FYNNEI in the germline V gene. Trimming at V came to 2 bases and at J to 2 bases, leaving 7 bases not matched to a gene. In DNA, the CDR3 is TGTGCCAGCAGTGAATTGTGGACTAGCGATCCCTACGAGCAGTACTTC. Translated, it gives CASSELWTSDPYEQYF.

Details on this clone: The same CDR3 arises from other DNA sequences in this sample as well. The rearrangement joins TRBV18 to TRBJ1-1; D may be TRBD1 (6 bases). Germline CDR1 reads KGHSH; CDR2 reads LQKENI. This CDR3 has 14 amino acids. Trimming cost V 1 base and J 5 bases, with 11 bases left between them. The CDR3 DNA is TGTGCCAGCTCACCACTGGAGGGGGGTACTGAAGCTTTCTTT. This gives the protein CASSPLEGGTEAFF.

This chain connects TRBV6-5 to TRBJ2-7; possibly TRBD1 for D (7 bases). The CDR3 has 14 residues. Germline V CDR1 and CDR2: MNHEY, SVGAGI. V shed 7 bases and J shed 5 bases, with 18 bases lying between them. CDR3 coding DNA: TGTGCCAGCACCCTGGAGGGGGCGGGGAACGAGCAGTACTTC. It encodes CASTLEGAGNEQYF.

The rearrangement uses TRBV7-9 and TRBJ2-1; D gene unclear. The germline gives CDR1 SEHNR, CDR2 FQNEAQ (reference sequence). The CDR3 is 14 residues long. Trimming took 3 bases from V and 0 from J, leaving 6 bases between them. CDR3 sequence (DNA): TGTGCCAGCAGCTTTAGGGCCTCCTACAATGAGCAGTTCTTC. It translates to CASSFRASYNEQFF.

The rearrangement uses TRBV2 and TRBJ1-6, with 8 bases fitting TRBD1. Germline loops: CDR1 SNHLY, CDR2 FYNNEI. V dropped 3 bases and J dropped 3; count of bases not matched to a gene: 10. The CDR3 is 18 residues long. The CDR3 here is CASSDPGTGLRYNSPLHF. CDR3 nucleotides: TGTGCCAGCAGTGACCCCGGGACAGGACTTCGCTATAATTCACCCCTCCACTTT.

The chain combines TRBV28 with TRBJ1-2, with TRBD1 matching 10 bases. CDR3 length: 14 residues. The V and J ends lost 6 bases and 7 bases, in that order; junction bases with no gene match: 8. Looked up from germline, CDR1 is MDHEN and CDR2 is SYDVKM. The DNA for the CDR3 is TGTGCCAGCAGAATGGAGGACAGGGGGGGTGGCTACACCTTC. Translation: CASRMEDRGGGYTF.

V usage is TRBV20-1 and J usage is TRBJ1-6; D unresolved. This CDR3 has 13 amino acids. Germline loops: CDR1 DFQATT, CDR2 SNEGSKA (reference sequence). Deletions cut 3 bases from V and 9 bases from J, with 12 bases between. The CDR3, as DNA: TGCAGTGCTAGTATATCAGCTGCTTCACCCCTCCACTTT. Protein: CSASISAASPLHF.

The chain joins TRBV7-2 to TRBJ1-1; D uncertain. V shed 1 base and J shed 8 bases, with 11 bases lying between them. From germline, CDR1 is SGHTA and CDR2 FQGNSA. The CDR3 extends over 13 amino acids. CDR3 sequence: CASSLDRGLEAFF. As DNA, the CDR3 is TGTGCCAGCAGCTTAGATCGCGGGTTGGAAGCTTTCTTT.

This rearrangement joins TRBV5-1 to TRBJ2-5; D remains unclear. The CDR3 runs 14 residues. Trimming removed 1 base at V and 5 bases at J, with 12 bases between. CDR1 is SGHRS, CDR2 YFSETQ, per germline. The CDR3: CASSLKALAETQYF. CDR3 DNA sequence: TGCGCCAGCAGCTTGAAAGCTTTGGCGGAGACCCAGTACTTC. The whole variable domain, filled in from reference TRBV5-1 and TRBJ2-5, reads KAGVTQTPRYLIKTRGQQVTLSCSPISGHRSVSWYQQTPGQGLQFLFEYFSETQRNKGNFPGRFSGRQFSNSRSEMNVSTLELGDSALYLCASSLKALAETQYFGPGTRLLVL.

V and J are TRBV5-1 and TRBJ2-4; the D call may be TRBD1 or TRBD2 (5 bases each). V dropped 0 bases and J dropped 8 bases, with 12 bases sitting between them. CDR3 length: 14 amino acids. Germline V lookup: CDR1 SGHRS, CDR2 YFSETQ. CDR3 sequence (DNA): TGCGCCAGCAGCTTGGGGGTCCTGGGGGACATTCAGTACTTC. Protein sequence: CASSLGVLGDIQYF.

The gene calls are TRBV6-5 and TRBJ1-6, with 8 bases aligning to TRBD1. This CDR3 is 14 amino acids long. V was pared by 3 bases and J by 7 bases, with 2 bases of the junction left unmatched. Germline V lookup: CDR1 MNHEY, CDR2 SVGAGI. DNA of the CDR3: TGTGCCAGCAGTTATCAGGGGGCGAATTCACCCCTCCACTTT. It is translated as CASSYQGANSPLHF.

The V and J genes are TRBV7-2 and TRBJ2-7; 9 bases line up with TRBD2. In germline, CDR1 is SGHTA, CDR2 FQGNSA. V shed 5 bases, J shed 5 bases, and the junction held 16 bases outside the gene matches. The CDR3 spans 17 residues. In DNA form, the CDR3 reads TGTGCCAGCAGCCCCCAGCGGGGGGCGGTTACGGTCCACGAGCAGTACTTC. Its translation: CASSPQRGAVTVHEQYF.

The CDR3 bases are TGTGCCAGCAGCCTGGTCGACAGGGCTAACTATGGCTACACCTTC. Protein sequence: CASSLVDRANYGYTF. The chain uses TRBV13 and TRBJ1-2, with TRBD1 matching 7 bases. V lost 5 bases, J lost 0 bases, and 6 bases stayed unmatched. This CDR3 has 15 residues. From germline, CDR1 is PRHDT and CDR2 FYEKMQ (reference sequence).